Listed below are T cell receptor beta chains from one sample, sequenced in a study of technical replicates of blood from several donors. Only in-frame clones appear in the TCRdb table, and some are missing; sequencing was by immunoSEQ multiplex PCR. The table lists more than 80,000 clones, approximately 95% of them singletons. The sequencing input was T cells isolated from PBMCs. The receptors were sampled from a human donor in good health. Each CDR3 is given with its conserved first and last residue. Each record gives: D gene, J gene, V gene, clone size, CDR3 DNA, CDR3 protein. D genes are given only for firm matches. The listing skips clone size in some rows; elsewhere it reads once, few, many or a size class.

NA TRBJ2-3 TRBV7-2 NA TGTGCCAGCAGCTCCCAGGCAGGGATCACAGATACGCAGTATTTT CASSSQAGITDTQYF
NA TRBJ2-1 TRBV27 NA TGTGCCAGCAGTTCTAGCTCCTACAATGAGCAGTTCTTC CASSSSSYNEQFF
TRBD1 TRBJ2-6 TRBV30 NA TGTGCCTGGAGGCAGACAGGGATGAGCAACGTCCTGACTTTC CAWRQTGMSNVLTF
NA TRBJ1-2 TRBV28 NA TGTGCCAGCAGTTTTGGTTTCGAGGAGCGGGCCTATGGCTACACCTTC CASSFGFEERAYGYTF
TRBD2 TRBJ2-1 TRBV4-1 NA TGCGCCAGCAGCCAACGGACTAGCGGGAGTCCCTACAATGAGCAGTTCTTC CASSQRTSGSPYNEQFF
NA TRBJ2-5 TRBV6-5 NA TGTGCCAGCAGTTACCGAGGAGAGACCCAGTACTTC CASSYRGETQYF
NA TRBJ1-1 TRBV11-2 NA TGTGCCAGCAGCTTTTTACCGGGGAACACTGAAGCTTTCTTT CASSFLPGNTEAFF
NA TRBJ2-1 TRBV6-1 NA TGTGCCAGCACCCCCCGCGGAATATACAATGAGCAGTTCTTC CASTPRGIYNEQFF
NA TRBJ2-7 TRBV15 NA TGTGCCACCAGCACCAGTAGGAGCTCCTACGAGCAGTACTTC CATSTSRSSYEQYF
NA TRBJ1-3 TRBV18 NA TGTGCCAGCTCCCCGGACTCCTCTGGAAACACCATATATTTT CASSPDSSGNTIYF
TRBD1 TRBJ2-2 TRBV7-9 NA TGTGCCAGCAGCTCTGGGACAGGGGTTTCCGGGGAGCTGTTTTTT CASSSGTGVSGELFF
TRBD2 TRBJ2-3 TRBV30 NA TGTGCCTGGAGTAATGGGTTAGCGGGAGGGATCGTGACAGATACGCAGTATTTT CAWSNGLAGGIVTDTQYF
NA TRBJ2-3 TRBV6-1 NA TGTGCCAGCAGCACCAGGAATACGCAGTATTTT CASSTRNTQYF
NA TRBJ2-7 TRBV6-5 NA TGTGCCAGCAGTCGTATTCTGGCGGGAGAGCAGTACTTC CASSRILAGEQYF
TRBD2 TRBJ2-1 TRBV19 NA TGTGCCAGTAGTACTGGGACTAGCGGGAGGGCCAATGAGCAGTTCTTC CASSTGTSGRANEQFF
TRBD2 TRBJ2-3 TRBV27 NA TGTGCCAGCAGTTTAACCCTAGCGGTTATCACAGATACGCAGTATTTT CASSLTLAVITDTQYF
NA TRBJ2-7 TRBV5-1 NA TGCGCCAGCAGCTTGAGGGGCTTTGACTACGAGCAGTACTTC CASSLRGFDYEQYF
NA TRBJ2-7 TRBV5-4 NA TGTGCCAGCAGCGCAGGACAGACAGCCTACGAGCAGTACTTC CASSAGQTAYEQYF
NA TRBJ1-5 TRBV30 NA TGTGCCTGGAACCTGGGAGGACAAGATCAGCCCCAGCATTTT CAWNLGGQDQPQHF
TRBD1 TRBJ1-5 TRBV27 NA TGTGCCAGCAGTTTCTATGGGACAGGGAAAATGACCCAGCCCCAGCATTTT CASSFYGTGKMTQPQHF
NA TRBJ2-1 TRBV28 NA TGTGCCAGCAGTTCCCTGGGCAGCTACAATGAGCAGTTCTTC CASSSLGSYNEQFF
TRBD1 TRBJ2-7 TRBV27 NA TGTGCCAGCAGCGGAGGGACAGGCTACGAGCAGTACTTC CASSGGTGYEQYF
TRBD2 TRBJ2-3 TRBV4-2 NA TGTGCCAGCAGCCAAGAGGCGGGAGGGTTTGCTAGCACAGATACGCAGTATTTT CASSQEAGGFASTDTQYF
TRBD2 TRBJ2-7 TRBV4-1 once TGCGCCAGCAGCCAGCTAGCGGGAGGGCCCTACGAGCAGTACTTC CASSQLAGGPYEQYF
TRBD1 TRBJ2-2 TRBV5-1 NA TGCGCCAGCAGGAGGACAGGGGGCCGTACCGGGGAGCTGTTTTTT CASRRTGGRTGELFF
TRBD1 TRBJ1-2 TRBV19 NA TGTGCCAGTAGTATAGAGTGGGACAGGGGGCGACGGCAGGGCTACACCTTC CASSIEWDRGRRQGYTF
NA TRBJ1-6 TRBV27 NA TGTGCCAGCAGTTTGAAAGGGGATAGGAATTCACCCCTCCACTTT CASSLKGDRNSPLHF
NA TRBJ2-5 TRBV5-6 NA TGTGCCAGCAGCTTGGCTGGAGAACTCCAAGAGACCCAGTACTTC CASSLAGELQETQYF
TRBD2 TRBJ2-7 TRBV4-1 NA TGCGCCAGCAGCCAAACGGGAGGCTACCACTACGAGCAGTACTTC CASSQTGGYHYEQYF
NA TRBJ1-1 TRBV7-9 NA TGTGCCAGCAGCTTAGGAGAGGTCGGGACTGAAGCTTTCTTT CASSLGEVGTEAFF
NA TRBJ2-1 TRBV27 NA TGTGCCAGCAGTTCTATTCCCCCGGGAGCCTACAATGAGCAGTTCTTC CASSSIPPGAYNEQFF
NA TRBJ2-5 TRBV27 NA TGTGCCAGCAGCCCAACTCACGCCCAAGAGACCCAGTACTTC CASSPTHAQETQYF
NA TRBJ2-7 TRBV21-1 NA TGTGCCAGCAGCCCCCAACCCGGGGCCCAGGGGAAGCCCTACGAGCAGTACTTC CASSPQPGAQGKPYEQYF
NA TRBJ2-7 TRBV6-1 NA TGTGCCAGCAGTGAAGCTCGCTACGAGCAGTACTTC CASSEARYEQYF
NA TRBJ2-3 TRBV7-8 NA TGTGCCAGCAGGGAGACCTACGGCACAGATACGCAGTATTTT CASRETYGTDTQYF
TRBD1 TRBJ1-1 TRBV30 few TGTGCCTTATCAGGGGGGACTGAAGCTTTCTTT CALSGGTEAFF
NA TRBJ1-3 TRBV30 NA TGTGCCTGGTCTGGGACTTCCTACTCTGGAAACACCATATATTTT CAWSGTSYSGNTIYF
TRBD2 TRBJ2-1 TRBV6-5 NA TGTGCCAGCGGCGGGAGACGATACAATGAGCAGTTCTTC CASGGRRYNEQFF
TRBD2 TRBJ2-7 TRBV4-3 NA TGCGCCAGCAGCCAGGAACCGGGACTAGCGGGAGTCGCCGGGTACGAGCAGTACTTC CASSQEPGLAGVAGYEQYF
TRBD1 TRBJ1-1 TRBV13 NA TGTGCCAGCAGCCTGACAGGGGGCGGAACTGAAGCTTTCTTT CASSLTGGGTEAFF
TRBD2 TRBJ2-7 TRBV5-6 once TGTGCCAGCAGCTTGGGGTCGGGAGGGTACGAGCAGTACTTC CASSLGSGGYEQYF
NA TRBJ1-1 TRBV2 NA TGTGCCAACTGGGCTGGCACTGAAGCTTTCTTT CANWAGTEAFF
TRBD2 TRBJ2-7 TRBV2 NA TGTGCCAGCAGTGCCGGGAGGGCCGGATATGAGCAGTACTTC CASSAGRAGYEQYF
TRBD2 TRBJ2-1 TRBV9 NA TGTGCCAGCAGCTACCATACTAGCGCCAACGGTAATGAGCAGTTCTTC CASSYHTSANGNEQFF
NA TRBJ2-7 TRBV25-1 NA TGTGCCAGCTCGGGGTTCGCGGGGGCGAAAGCCTACGAGCAGTACTTC CASSGFAGAKAYEQYF
TRBD2 TRBJ2-2 TRBV5-1 NA TGCGCCAGCAGCTTGAGTCTAGCGGGATCTTACACCGGGGAGCTGTTTTTT CASSLSLAGSYTGELFF
NA TRBJ2-5 TRBV9 NA TGTGCCAGCAGCGGCCCGGGACTTTTACAAGAGACCCAGTACTTC CASSGPGLLQETQYF
TRBD2 TRBJ2-3 TRBV9 NA TGTGCCAGCAGCATGCTAGCGGGGTCCACAGATACGCAGTATTTT CASSMLAGSTDTQYF
NA TRBJ2-1 TRBV27 NA TGTGCCAGCAGTATTCCGGGAAGGAGAGGCAATGAGCAGTTCTTC CASSIPGRRGNEQFF
NA TRBJ2-1 TRBV2 NA TGTGCCAGCAGTGGATGGACAGTCGGCAATGAGCAGTTCTTC CASSGWTVGNEQFF
NA TRBJ2-1 TRBV30 NA TGTGCCTGGAGTGACGTTGGAGCGGATGAGCAGTTCTTC CAWSDVGADEQFF
NA TRBJ1-1 TRBV9 NA TGTGCCAGCAGCGTCGGTAGATCGATGAACACTGAAGCTTTCTTT CASSVGRSMNTEAFF
NA TRBJ1-2 TRBV11-2 NA TGTGCCAGCAGCCGCGGGACTGAACTTTATGGCTACACCTTC CASSRGTELYGYTF